The next 25 T cell receptor beta chains were all read from a single sample in a study of naive and memory T cell subsets. Overall study findings and caveats: Especially in CD8 cells, naive repertoires contained a few larger clonotypes, possibly CD45RA-re-expressing memory cells.

Both TRBC1 and TRBC2 were covered by a beta constant-region primer of two equimolar oligonucleotides. Four rounds of PCR amplified the ligated cDNA using nested alpha and beta constant-region primers plus SP2. In TCRdb, the UMI-ligation and nested PCR reads were re-called with MiXCR into one record per CDR3 protein. This table has roughly 150,000 distinct CDR3 sequences, approximately 20% appearing once. No antigen has been assigned to these receptors. The sequencing sample was made of naive CD8+ T cells from blood. The origin of the receptors is a human donor in good health.

V usage is TRBV12-3 or TRBV12-4 and J usage is TRBJ2-5, with D perhaps TRBD2 (7 bases). Between the trimmed V and J ends, which lost 6 bases and 6 bases, there was a span of 20 bases. The CDR3 contains 15 residues. The CDR3 bases are TGTGCCAGCAGCCTAGGGGGGACTACCGGGAAGACCCAGTACTTC. Translated: CASSLGGTTGKTQYF.

The chain couples TRBV6-2 or TRBV6-3 to TRBJ2-3, with D unclear. The V gene's germline CDR1 is MNHEY and CDR2 SVGEGT. V gave up 6 bases and J gave up 0 bases, with 16 bases separating them. The CDR3 runs 16 residues. CDR3 sequence (DNA): TGTGCCAGCAGCACCCACGTAATGGACAGCACAGATACGCAGTATTTT. Translated, it gives CASSTHVMDSTDTQYF.

This chain links TRBV5-4 with TRBJ2-7; D remains unclear. The V and J ends lost 3 bases and 0 bases respectively, with 7 bases between them. Germline CDR1 SGHNT, CDR2 YYREEE (reference sequence). CDR3 length equals 13 residues. The CDR3 bases are TGTGCCAGCAGCTCTTCTCACTCCTACGAGCAGTACTTC. Protein sequence: CASSSSHSYEQYF.

This clonotype has ten or more counts. The V call is TRBV12-3 or TRBV12-4, the J call TRBJ1-1; possible D gene TRBD1, 5 bases. The CDR3 has 11 residues. V was pared by 3 bases and J by 6 bases, with 5 bases between. The CDR3 here is CASSLGPEAFF. The CDR3 DNA reads as TGTGCCAGCAGTTTGGGGCCTGAAGCTTTCTTT.

This sequence joins TRBV28 and TRBJ1-5; a weak D match, TRBD1 (5 bases). The CDR3 has 14 amino acids. Germline V lookup: CDR1 MDHEN, CDR2 SYDVKM. Trimming pared 3 bases from V and 5 bases from J, leaving 11 bases between. The CDR3 here is CASSFGGGDQPQHF. The CDR3 DNA follows: TGTGCCAGCAGTTTCGGGGGGGGGGATCAGCCCCAGCATTTT.

The chain uses TRBV7-9 and TRBJ2-7; 7 bases agree with TRBD2. CDR1 and CDR2 from the germline V gene are SEHNR and FQNEAQ (reference sequence). J lost 0 bases, V lost 6 bases, and 2 bases had no gene match. This CDR3 spans 13 amino acids. The CDR3 DNA sequence: TGTGCCAGCAGACCTAGCGGCTCCTACGAGCAGTACTTC. This translates into CASRPSGSYEQYF.

This clonotype has only a few counts. The V and J genes are TRBV10-2 and TRBJ1-1; 8 bases map to TRBD1. CDR1 and CDR2 from the germline V gene are WSHSY and SAAADI. This CDR3 is 13 amino acids long. V lost 6 bases and J lost 4; bases outside the gene matches: 4. CDR3 DNA sequence: TGCGCCAGCAGCGTACAGGGGGGCACTGAAGCTTTCTTT. Its translation is CASSVQGGTEAFF.

This clonotype was observed a handful of times. This rearrangement joins TRBV3-1 to TRBJ2-7; 7 positions match TRBD2. Per the germline V gene, CDR1 is LGHDT and CDR2 is YNNKEL (reference sequence). The CDR3 is made up of 15 amino acids. J gave up 1 base and V 2 bases, and 5 bases lay outside the gene matches. In DNA form, the CDR3 reads TGTGCCAGCAGCCAACGTCCTAGCGGATCCTACGAGCAGTACTTC. As protein: CASSQRPSGSYEQYF.

In its sample, this clonotype was seen once. The chain has TRBV9 and TRBJ2-3; D may be TRBD1 (5 bases). V was trimmed by 4 bases and J by 2 bases, leaving 17 bases between them. Germline-derived CDR1 and CDR2 are SGDLS and YYNGEE. The CDR3 length is 16 residues. CDR3 sequence reads: CASSQIQGRVTDTQYF. The CDR3 DNA sequence: TGTGCCAGCAGCCAAATCCAGGGCCGGGTCACAGATACGCAGTATTTT.

The J gene is TRBJ2-5, the V gene TRBV29-1, with D perhaps TRBD1 (5 bases). The CDR3 totals 13 residues. Germline V CDR1 and CDR2: SQVTM, ANQGSEA. Trimming removed 3 bases at V and 5 bases at J, with 13 bases between. This CDR3 reads CSVDDSLGETQYF. CDR3 in DNA: TGCAGCGTTGATGACAGCCTTGGGGAGACCCAGTACTTC. Together with reference TRBV29-1 and TRBJ2-5, the CDR3 gives the full variable domain: SAVISQKPSRDICQRGTSLTIQCQVDSQVTMMFWYRQQPGQSLTLIATANQGSEATYESGFVIDKFPISRPNLTFSTLTVSNMSPEDSSIYLCSVDDSLGETQYFGPGTRLLVL.

The chain recombines TRBV5-4 with TRBJ2-5, with 9 bases lining up with TRBD1. Losses at the gene ends were 6 bases for V and 5 bases for J; bases not matched to a gene: 5. Looked up from germline, CDR1 is SGHNT and CDR2 is YYREEE (reference sequence). The CDR3 is made up of 13 amino acids. The DNA of the CDR3 is TGTGCCAGCAAAACAGGGGGCGCCGAGACCCAGTACTTC. Translation gives CASKTGGAETQYF.

This clonotype has more than one count but fewer than ten. The CDR3 DNA is TGCAGTGCTAGATACAGCGACCAAGAGACCCAGTACTTC. This encodes CSARYSDQETQYF. This chain links TRBV20-1 with TRBJ2-5; D is unclear. The CDR3 runs to 13 residues. V lost 2 bases and J 0 bases, leaving 7 bases between the germline ends. CDR1 is DFQATT, CDR2 SNEGSKA, per germline (reference sequence).

This clonotype was observed a few times. The gene calls are TRBV20-1 and TRBJ2-7, with TRBD1 matching 8 bases. Germline assignment: CDR1 DFQATT and CDR2 SNEGSKA (reference sequence). V dropped 5 bases and J dropped 2; count of bases not matched to a gene: 5. CDR3 length equals 13 residues. The CDR3 DNA follows: TGCAGTGCTTTGGGACAGGATACCTACGAGCAGTACTTC. Protein: CSALGQDTYEQYF.

The table lists this clonotype with a few counts. J is TRBJ2-3 and V is TRBV29-1; D is unresolved. Trimming cost V 2 bases and J 4 bases, with 13 bases left between them. The CDR3 is 14 amino acids. Germline V gene lookup returns CDR1 SQVTM and CDR2 ANQGSEA. CDR3 coding DNA: TGCAGCGTTGAAATGGGCCTTGCTCCAGATACGCAGTATTTT. Translation gives CSVEMGLAPDTQYF.

This chain joins TRBV2 and TRBJ2-6, with 10 bases matching TRBD1. Trimming removed 10 bases from V and 1 base from J; junction bases left unmatched: 7. The CDR3 runs 16 residues. CDR1 is SNHLY, CDR2 FYNNEI, per germline. The chain's CDR3 is CAIGTGAHSGANVLTF. The DNA of the CDR3 is TGTGCCATCGGGACAGGGGCACATTCTGGGGCCAACGTCCTGACTTTC.

The chain employs TRBV15 and TRBJ1-5; D perhaps matches TRBD1 (5 bases). CDR3 length equals 13 residues. V was trimmed by 3 bases and J by 7 bases, leaving 10 bases between them. The germline V gene encodes CDR1 LNHNV and CDR2 YYDKDF (reference sequence). CDR3 in amino acids: CATSRRREQPQHF. DNA of the CDR3: TGTGCCACCAGCAGGCGCAGGGAACAGCCCCAGCATTTT.

This chain links TRBV24-1 with TRBJ2-1; 9 bases are a match to TRBD2. V shed 0 bases and J 7 bases; nucleotides not matched to a gene: 6. This CDR3 region has 16 residues. The germline V gene encodes CDR1 KGHDR and CDR2 SFDVKD. CDR3 DNA: TGTGCCACCAGTGATTTGCGGCGGGAGGGCCTGAATGAGCAGTTCTTC. Amino acid sequence: CATSDLRREGLNEQFF.

The J gene is TRBJ1-2, the V gene TRBV29-1; unclear D gene. Per germline, CDR1 SQVTM and CDR2 ANQGSEA. The ends were cut back, 8 bases at V and 6 bases at J, with 13 bases in the middle. The CDR3 has 11 amino acids. CDR3 loop: CSLRDGDGYTF. The CDR3, as DNA: TGCAGCCTTCGCGACGGAGATGGCTACACCTTC.

The table lists this clonotype with many counts. CDR3 in amino acids: CASSHADRVNEKLFF. The CDR3 region has the DNA TGCGCCAGCAGCCACGCGGACAGGGTTAATGAAAAACTGTTTTTT. This chain connects TRBV4-3 to TRBJ1-4; 8 bases match TRBD1. Germline trimming cut 3 bases from V and 4 bases from J; bases unmatched to any gene: 4. CDR1 and CDR2 from the germline V gene are LGHNA and YSLEER. The CDR3 runs 15 residues.

The sample holds a few counts of this clonotype. The chain uses TRBV30 and TRBJ2-7, with D possibly TRBD1 on 6 matching bases. The V gene lost 5 bases and the J gene lost 6 bases, with 17 bases spanning the gap. The CDR3 extends over 13 amino acids. CDR1 is GTSNPN and CDR2 is SVGIG in the germline V gene (reference sequence). CDR3 sequence (DNA): TGTGCCTGGGAACAGGGAATGACAGGCGAGCAGTACTTC. Translating gives CAWEQGMTGEQYF. The variable domain in full, completed from reference TRBV30 and TRBJ2-7, reads SQTIHQWPATLVQPVGSPLSLECTVEGTSNPNLYWYRQAAGRGLQLLFYSVGIGQISSEVPQNLSASRPQDRQFILSSKKLLLSDSGFYLCAWEQGMTGEQYFGPGTRLTVT.

This clonotype was seen a handful of times. This chain links TRBV6-2 or TRBV6-3 with TRBJ1-2, with unresolved D. This CDR3 is built from 12 residues. Germline loops: CDR1 MNHEY, CDR2 SVGEGT. Trimming took 2 bases from V and 8 from J, leaving 9 bases between them. CDR3: CASSYTQRGYTF. The CDR3 DNA reads TGTGCCAGCAGTTACACCCAGCGCGGCTACACCTTC.

This clonotype has only a few counts. The chain links TRBV3-1 to TRBJ2-1; D uncertain. Germline loops: CDR1 LGHDT, CDR2 YNNKEL (reference sequence). V shed 1 base and J shed 2 bases, with 3 bases lying between them. The CDR3 has 13 amino acids. CDR3 in DNA: TGTGCCAGCAGCCAAGTCGCCTACAATGAGCAGTTCTTC. This encodes CASSQVAYNEQFF.

The chain carries TRBV5-1 and TRBJ1-5, with D unresolved. The germline CDR1 and CDR2 sequences are SGHRS and YFSETQ. With 3 bases removed from V and 2 bases from J, the gap between germline ends came to 12 bases. The CDR3 contains 15 residues. The CDR3, as DNA: TGCGCCAGCAGCTCCTGGACGGATCGCAATCAGCCCCAGCATTTT. Translated, it gives CASSSWTDRNQPQHF. Variable domain in full (rest from reference TRBV5-1 and TRBJ1-5): KAGVTQTPRYLIKTRGQQVTLSCSPISGHRSVSWYQQTPGQGLQFLFEYFSETQRNKGNFPGRFSGRQFSNSRSEMNVSTLELGDSALYLCASSSWTDRNQPQHFGDGTRLSIL.

There are a few counts of this clonotype. The rearrangement joins TRBV3-1 to TRBJ2-2; 8 bases match TRBD2. From germline, CDR1 is LGHDT and CDR2 YNNKEL (reference sequence). This CDR3 is built from 16 residues. The V and J ends lost 3 bases and 7 bases, in that order; junction bases with no gene match: 10. The chain's CDR3 is CASSHVSGGRIGELFF. The CDR3 nucleotides are TGTGCCAGCAGCCACGTTTCCGGCGGGAGGATCGGGGAGCTGTTTTTT.

The chain combines TRBV7-6 with TRBJ2-1, with D perhaps TRBD2 (5 bases). Germline V gene sequence: CDR1 SGHVS, CDR2 FNYEAQ. V dropped 0 bases and J dropped 5 bases, with 8 bases sitting between them. The CDR3 has 14 residues. DNA for the CDR3: TGTGCCAGCAGCTTAGCAGACGGGAACAATGAGCAGTTCTTC. Amino acid sequence: CASSLADGNNEQFF.